This T cell receptor (beta chain) derives from a study of blood T cell repertoires in COVID-19. This CDR3 is 16 amino acids long. V was shortened by 1 base and J by 4 bases, with 14 bases between the two germline ends. Germline-derived CDR1 and CDR2 are SEHNR and FQNEAQ (reference sequence). TCRdb keeps only in-frame clones here, not all; method: immunoSEQ multiplex PCR. This sample yields some 100,000 clones, of which around 90% are seen a single time; more than 1.5% belongs to the top ten. The sequence was collected from a human donor with active COVID-19. The donor label of this sample is uncertain. This rearrangement joins TRBV7-9 to TRBJ2-1; D is possibly TRBD1 (5 bases). Sequencing was carried out using peripheral blood. CDR3 residues: CASSLGPGHDYNEQFF. The CDR3 DNA reads as TGTGCCAGCAGCTTAGGTCCAGGACACGATTACAATGAGCAGTTCTTC.